This entry describes one T cell receptor (beta chain). Its antigen is not identified. Germline CDR1 reads ENHRY; CDR2 reads SYGVKD. V gave up 10 bases and J gave up 5 bases, with 11 bases separating them. The CDR3 contains 11 residues. This specimen comes from a study of T cells after yellow fever vaccination. At the level of the study: Preparation of fractions with low cell numbers was performed using SMART-Seq v4 Ultra Low Input.

Findings of the study overall: Post-booster reappearance was seen for most primary-vaccination clones (around 96% CD4, about 90% CD8). Any FACS-sorted repertoire could hold abundant clonotypes that contaminate it from the bulk population.

5'RACE template switching produced TCR cDNA carrying a universal primer site and UMIs. TCRdb processed the 5' RACE reads anew with MiXCR; each CDR3 protein has one entry. The data show over 300,000 distinct CDR3 sequences, approximately 7% seen once. The chain employs TRBV10-3 and TRBJ1-1; no clear D gene. The source material was PBMCs, sampled around 45 days after the first yellow fever vaccination. This TCR derives from a man between 18 and 35 years old who received the YFV17D yellow fever vaccine. Here the CDR3 DNA reads TGTGCCACCCTCGGGGAAACTGAAGCTTTCTTT. Amino acids: CATLGETEAFF.